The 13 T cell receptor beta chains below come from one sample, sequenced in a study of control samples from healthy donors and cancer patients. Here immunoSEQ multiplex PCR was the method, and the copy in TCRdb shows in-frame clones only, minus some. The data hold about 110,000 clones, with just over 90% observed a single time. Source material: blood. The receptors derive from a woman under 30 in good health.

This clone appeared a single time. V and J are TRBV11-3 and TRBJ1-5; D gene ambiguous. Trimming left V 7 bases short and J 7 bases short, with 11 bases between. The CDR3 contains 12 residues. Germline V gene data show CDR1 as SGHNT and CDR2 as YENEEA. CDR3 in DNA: TGTGCCAGCATCCCAGTCCTACAGCCCCAGCATTTT. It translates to CASIPVLQPQHF.

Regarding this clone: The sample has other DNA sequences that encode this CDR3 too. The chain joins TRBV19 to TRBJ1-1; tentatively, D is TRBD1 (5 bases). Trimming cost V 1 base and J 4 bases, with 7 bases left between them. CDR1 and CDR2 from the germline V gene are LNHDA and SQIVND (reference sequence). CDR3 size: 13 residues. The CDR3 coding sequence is TGTGCCAGTAGTATAGGGGGGAGCACTGAAGCTTTCTTT. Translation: CASSIGGSTEAFF. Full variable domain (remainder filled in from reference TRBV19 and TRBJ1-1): DGGITQSPKYLFRKEGQNVTLSCEQNLNHDAMYWYRQDPGQGLRLIYYSQIVNDFQKGDIAEGYSVSREKKESFPLTVTSAQKNPTAFYLCASSIGGSTEAFFGQGTRLTVV.

CDR3 in amino acids: CASSSGPTSTDTQYF. CDR3 coding DNA: TGTGCCAGCAGCTCGGGGCCTACTAGCACAGATACGCAGTATTTT. The chain links TRBV7-2 to TRBJ2-3; perhaps D is TRBD1 or TRBD2 (5 bases each). This CDR3 is 15 amino acids long. Germline values: CDR1 SGHTA, CDR2 FQGNSA. Trimming removed 4 bases from V and 0 bases from J, with 11 bases in between.

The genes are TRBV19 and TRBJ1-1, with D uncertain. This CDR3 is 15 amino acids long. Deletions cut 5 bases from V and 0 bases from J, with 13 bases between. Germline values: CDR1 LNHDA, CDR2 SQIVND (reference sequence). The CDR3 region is CASSPPLWMNTEAFF. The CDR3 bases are TGTGCCAGTAGTCCCCCCCTGTGGATGAACACTGAAGCTTTCTTT.

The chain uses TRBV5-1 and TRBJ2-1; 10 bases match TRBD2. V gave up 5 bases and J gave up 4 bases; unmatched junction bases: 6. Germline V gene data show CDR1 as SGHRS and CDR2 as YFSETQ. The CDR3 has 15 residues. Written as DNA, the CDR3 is TGCGCCAGCAGTTCCTCTAGCGGGAGTTACAATGAGCAGTTCTTC. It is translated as CASSSSSGSYNEQFF.

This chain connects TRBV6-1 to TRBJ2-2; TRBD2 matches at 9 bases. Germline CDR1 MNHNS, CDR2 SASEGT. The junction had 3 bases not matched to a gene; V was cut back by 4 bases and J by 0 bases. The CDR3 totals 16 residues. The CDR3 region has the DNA TGTGCCAGCAGTGGCGGGGGGGCCGCGAACACCGGGGAGCTGTTTTTT. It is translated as CASSGGGAANTGELFF.

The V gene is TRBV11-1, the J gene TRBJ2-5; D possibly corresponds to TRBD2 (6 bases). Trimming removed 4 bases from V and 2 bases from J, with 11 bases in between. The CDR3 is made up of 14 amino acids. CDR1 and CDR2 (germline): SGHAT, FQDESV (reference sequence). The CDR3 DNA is TGTGCCAGCAGCTCACTAGCTAGGCAAGAGACCCAGTACTTC. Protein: CASSSLARQETQYF.

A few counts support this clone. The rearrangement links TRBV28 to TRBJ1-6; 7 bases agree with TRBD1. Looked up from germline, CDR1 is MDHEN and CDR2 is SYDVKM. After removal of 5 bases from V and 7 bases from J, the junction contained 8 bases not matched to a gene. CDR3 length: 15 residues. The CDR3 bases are TGTGCCAGCAGTCCGAACAGGGGATTCAATTCACCCCTCCACTTT. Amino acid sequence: CASSPNRGFNSPLHF.

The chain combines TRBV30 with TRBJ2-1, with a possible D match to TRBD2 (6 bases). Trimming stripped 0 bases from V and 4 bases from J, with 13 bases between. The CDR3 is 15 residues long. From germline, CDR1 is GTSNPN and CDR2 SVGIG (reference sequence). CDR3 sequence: CAWSVLAGPYNEQFF. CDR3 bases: TGTGCCTGGAGTGTACTGGCGGGGCCGTACAATGAGCAGTTCTTC.

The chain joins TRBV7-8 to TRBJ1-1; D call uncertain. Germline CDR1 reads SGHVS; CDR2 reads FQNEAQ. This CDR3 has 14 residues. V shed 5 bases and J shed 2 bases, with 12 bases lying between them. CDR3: CASSPHRPNTEAFF. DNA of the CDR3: TGTGCCAGCAGCCCTCACCGGCCAAACACTGAAGCTTTCTTT.

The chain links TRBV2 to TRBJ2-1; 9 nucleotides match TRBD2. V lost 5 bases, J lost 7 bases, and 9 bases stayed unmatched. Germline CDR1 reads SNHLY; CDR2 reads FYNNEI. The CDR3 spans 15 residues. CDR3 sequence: CASSTTGTSLNEQFF. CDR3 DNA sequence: TGTGCCAGCAGTACCACCGGGACTAGCTTGAATGAGCAGTTCTTC.

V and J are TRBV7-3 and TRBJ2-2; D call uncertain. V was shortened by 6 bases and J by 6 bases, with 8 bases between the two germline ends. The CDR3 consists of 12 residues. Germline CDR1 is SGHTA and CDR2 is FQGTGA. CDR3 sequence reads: CASRREAGELFF. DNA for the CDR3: TGTGCCAGCAGGCGAGAGGCCGGGGAGCTGTTTTTT.

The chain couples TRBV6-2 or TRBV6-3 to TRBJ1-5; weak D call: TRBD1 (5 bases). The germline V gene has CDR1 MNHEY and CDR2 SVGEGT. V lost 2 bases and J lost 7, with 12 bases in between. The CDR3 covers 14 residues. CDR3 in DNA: TGTGCCAGCAGTTACCTCGGGGGTGGACAGCCCCAGCATTTT. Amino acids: CASSYLGGGQPQHF.